Listed below are T cell receptor beta chains from one sample, sequenced in a study of beta chain features in type 1 diabetes. TCRdb keeps only in-frame clones here, not all; method: immunoSEQ multiplex PCR. Of over 100,000 clones in the sample, approximately 16% were seen once. Source material: central memory CD4+ T cells from blood. The source is a man younger than 45 with type 1 diabetes. Each CDR3 is given without its conserved first and last residue. The D gene is left open where the match is weak.

j_gene: TRBJ2-3
v_gene: TRBV9
d_gene: -
CDR3aa: ASSRRSSPTDTQY

j_gene: TRBJ2-1
v_gene: TRBV9
d_gene: -
CDR3aa: ASRAPQRSEQF

j_gene: TRBJ2-5
v_gene: TRBV30
d_gene: TRBD1
CDR3aa: AWSRQGARKETQY

j_gene: TRBJ1-1
v_gene: TRBV7-2
d_gene: TRBD1
CDR3aa: ASRSGTANTEAF

j_gene: TRBJ2-5
v_gene: TRBV7-8
d_gene: -
CDR3aa: ASSGGGGPQETQY

j_gene: TRBJ2-5
v_gene: TRBV7-2
d_gene: TRBD1
CDR3aa: ASSPSRDSQETQY

j_gene: TRBJ2-7
v_gene: TRBV14
d_gene: -
CDR3aa: ASSALGTLYTYEQY

j_gene: TRBJ1-5
v_gene: TRBV7-2
d_gene: -
CDR3aa: ASAALGSNQPQH

j_gene: TRBJ2-6
v_gene: TRBV6-5
d_gene: -
CDR3aa: ASGSVSGANVLT

j_gene: TRBJ2-1
v_gene: TRBV5-6
d_gene: TRBD1
CDR3aa: ASSFTGDEQF